The 27 T cell receptor beta chains below come from one sample, sequenced in a study of low-dose radiotherapy and immunotherapy resistance in tumors. Time point denoted: before trial treatment. Primers targeting TRAV and TRBV primed first-strand cDNA, covering alpha and beta chains. Both a constant-region primer and a V-primer adapter served to amplify TCRs across 15 to 20 PCR cycles. A single record per CDR3 protein comes from TCRdb applying MiXCR to the reads. This sample yields about 60,000 distinct CDR3 sequences, of which around 25% are seen a single time; approximately 5.3% belongs to the top ten. The source material was PBMCs, sampled before treatment. These receptor sequences come from a male donor with prostate cancer.

This clonotype was seen repeatedly, ten times or more. The chain carries TRBV18 and TRBJ1-5; D not certain. Germline V gene sequence: CDR1 KGHSH, CDR2 LQKENI. The CDR3 spans 14 residues. The V gene lost 2 bases and the J gene lost 0 bases, with 5 bases spanning the gap. CDR3 sequence: CASSPADSNQPQHF. As DNA, the CDR3 is TGTGCCAGCTCACCAGCGGATAGCAATCAGCCCCAGCATTTT.

This clonotype qualifies as medium-sized. The chain joins TRBV5-4 to TRBJ2-7; D perhaps matches TRBD2 (5 bases). V was pared by 7 bases and J by 2 bases, with 16 bases between. CDR1 and CDR2 from the germline V gene are SGHNT and YYREEE (reference sequence). This CDR3 comprises 14 residues. This CDR3 is CASASGPGPYEQYF. In nucleotides, the CDR3 is TGTGCCAGCGCGAGCGGCCCTGGGCCCTACGAGCAGTACTTC.

This clonotype was seen ten or more times. V and J are TRBV30 and TRBJ1-6; no clear D. The germline gives CDR1 GTSNPN, CDR2 SVGIG (reference sequence). Trimming pared 2 bases from V and 8 bases from J, leaving 10 bases between. The CDR3 spans 13 residues. The CDR3 sequence: CAWSLPVYSPLHF. The CDR3 coding sequence is TGTGCCTGGAGTCTTCCCGTCTATTCACCCCTCCACTTT.

In its sample, this clonotype was seen many times. The chain joins TRBV28 to TRBJ2-7, with TRBD2 matching over 10 bases. Germline V gene data show CDR1 as MDHEN and CDR2 as SYDVKM. The CDR3 length is 15 residues. V lost 5 bases, J lost 7 bases, and 11 bases stayed unmatched. The CDR3, as DNA: TGTGCCAGCAGTCCATGGACTAGCGGCAGCTCGGAGCAGTACTTC. Protein sequence: CASSPWTSGSSEQYF.

The table lists this clonotype with many counts. The V call is TRBV4-1, the J call TRBJ1-6; unclear D gene. Per the germline V gene, CDR1 is MGHRA and CDR2 is YSYEKL. The CDR3 has 18 amino acids. V lost 0 bases and J 7 bases, leaving 19 bases between the germline ends. In DNA, the CDR3 is TGCGCCAGCAGCCAAGATCAACGGTCAGCCTTTATGAATTCACCCCTCCACTTT. It specifies CASSQDQRSAFMNSPLHF.

This clonotype showed up many times. V usage is TRBV12-3 or TRBV12-4 and J usage is TRBJ2-5; D gene uncertain. This CDR3 comprises 12 residues. The ends were cut back, 6 bases at V and 2 bases at J, with 7 bases in the middle. In DNA, the CDR3 is TGTGCCAGCAGAAGGATTCAAGAGACCCAGTACTTC. Its translation: CASRRIQETQYF.

The chain carries TRBV6-2 or TRBV6-3 and TRBJ2-1; TRBD2 matches 11 bases. This CDR3 region has 20 residues. V lost 2 bases to trimming and J lost 4 bases; unmatched junction nucleotides: 16. CDR1 and CDR2 (germline): MNHEY, SVGEGT. The CDR3 protein is CASSYEMAASGGRYYNEQFF. The CDR3 DNA follows: TGTGCCAGCAGTTACGAGATGGCGGCTAGCGGGGGGCGCTATTACAATGAGCAGTTCTTC.

This clonotype is large within its sample. The V gene is TRBV7-3, the J gene TRBJ2-1, with 8 bases matching TRBD2. The ends lost 0 bases at V and 6 bases at J; junction bases unmatched: 22. CDR3 length equals 21 residues. The germline CDR1 and CDR2 sequences are SGHTA and FQGTGA. CDR3 residues: CASSLTPLFPSGGSERNEQFF. The CDR3 DNA is TGTGCCAGCAGCTTAACCCCCCTTTTTCCGAGCGGGGGCTCGGAGCGCAATGAGCAGTTCTTC.

This clonotype was observed at least ten times. The genes are TRBV11-2 and TRBJ1-6; no clear D. CDR3 length: 14 residues. CDR1 SGHAT and CDR2 FQNNGV come from the germline V gene. V lost 5 bases to trimming and J lost 7 bases, with 12 bases between them. In nucleotides, the CDR3 is TGTGCCAGCAGCCTTCGGACGGAAAATTCACCCCTCCACTTT. Protein sequence: CASSLRTENSPLHF.

This clonotype came up many times. This chain links TRBV30 with TRBJ1-1, with D possibly being TRBD1 (5 bases). V was trimmed by 0 bases and J by 4 bases, leaving 12 bases between them. This CDR3 has 14 amino acids. Per germline, CDR1 GTSNPN and CDR2 SVGIG (reference sequence). The CDR3 DNA is TGTGCCTGGAGTGTAAGGGGCTTGGCCACTGAAGCTTTCTTT. Translating gives CAWSVRGLATEAFF.

This clonotype has at least ten counts. The CDR3, as DNA: TGTGCCACCAGTGATTCGGCAGGGGGCCGTTACAATGAGCAGTTCTTC. It yields the protein CATSDSAGGRYNEQFF. J is TRBJ2-1 and V is TRBV24-1; 8 positions agree with TRBD1. The CDR3 consists of 16 residues. CDR1 is KGHDR, CDR2 SFDVKD, per germline. J gave up 4 bases and V 2 bases, and 6 bases lay outside the gene matches.

There are many counts of this clonotype. The rearrangement uses TRBV5-4 and TRBJ2-7; 8 nucleotides match TRBD1. The CDR3 length is 12 residues. The V and J ends lost 4 bases and 6 bases, in that order; junction bases with no gene match: 3. Germline V gene lookup returns CDR1 SGHNT and CDR2 YYREEE (reference sequence). CDR3 nucleotide sequence: TGTGCCAGCAGCGGACAGGGAATCGAGCAGTACTTC. Encoded protein: CASSGQGIEQYF.

This clonotype occurred many times. The chain is built from TRBV18 and TRBJ2-1; D is unclear. CDR1 is KGHSH and CDR2 is LQKENI in the germline V gene. This CDR3 comprises 13 residues. Deletions cut 6 bases from V and 5 bases from J, with 11 bases between. The CDR3 region has the DNA TGTGCCAGCTCCCGGGCCTGGGACAATGAGCAGTTCTTC. Translating gives CASSRAWDNEQFF.

Points on this clonotype: The DNA is left out, because the CDR3 cannot be placed on it with certainty; the CDR3 is given as TCRdb lists it. The rearrangement links TRBV27 to TRBJ2-2; no check of the table's D call, TRBD2, against the DNA was made. The CDR3 totals 17 residues, both ends included. Per the germline V gene, CDR1 is MNHEY and CDR2 is SMNVEV (reference sequence). CDR3: CASSPGTSLHTGELFFF.

The chain recombines TRBV5-4 with TRBJ2-1; 7 nucleotides agree with TRBD2. There are 17 residues in the CDR3. Germline-derived CDR1 and CDR2 are SGHNT and YYREEE (reference sequence). With V trimmed by 4 bases and J by 7 bases, 17 bases remained unmatched. This CDR3 reads CASSDSGTTIVYNEQFF. The CDR3 DNA reads as TGTGCCAGCAGCGACTCCGGGACTACCATAGTCTATAATGAGCAGTTCTTC. Drawing the rest from reference TRBV5-4 and TRBJ2-1, the complete variable domain is ETGVTQSPTHLIKTRGQQVTLRCSSQSGHNTVSWYQQALGQGPQFIFQYYREEENGRGNFPPRFSGLQFPNYSSELNVNALELDDSALYLCASSDSGTTIVYNEQFFGPGTRLTVL.

This clonotype was found many times. The rearrangement uses TRBV11-3 and TRBJ2-3, with D unresolved. V lost 2 bases and J 2 bases, leaving 5 bases between the germline ends. Per germline, CDR1 SGHNT and CDR2 YENEEA. This CDR3 contains 13 residues. The CDR3 DNA is TGTGCCAGCAGCTTATATTCCACAGATACGCAGTATTTT. This sequence encodes CASSLYSTDTQYF. Full variable domain (outside the CDR3, taken from reference TRBV11-3 and TRBJ2-3): EAGVVQSPRYKIIEKKQPVAFWCNPISGHNTLYWYLQNLGQGPELLIRYENEEAVDDSQLPKDRFSAERLKGVDSTLKIQPAELGDSAVYLCASSLYSTDTQYFGPGTRLTVL.

Ten or more counts support this clonotype. V gene TRBV20-1 combines with J gene TRBJ2-5; D remains ambiguous. This CDR3 is built from 13 residues. V was cut by 3 bases and J by 5 bases, with 13 bases left in between. From germline, CDR1 is DFQATT and CDR2 SNEGSKA (reference sequence). CDR3: CSASKDPGETQYF. CDR3 DNA sequence: TGCAGTGCTAGCAAAGACCCTGGGGAGACCCAGTACTTC.

On this clonotype itself: The limits of the CDR3 on the DNA are not certain, so only TCRdb's listed CDR3 is given. V is TRBV19 and J is TRBJ2-2; the table calls TRBD1, which could not be checked here. The CDR3 has 16 residues if both end residues are counted. Germline V gene sequence: CDR1 LNHDA, CDR2 SQIVND (reference sequence). CDR3 amino acids: CASRLQGDTGELFFFF.

This clonotype was picked up many times. The rearrangement joins TRBV6-2 or TRBV6-3 to TRBJ1-4, with D perhaps TRBD1 (5 bases). The CDR3 loop spans 15 amino acids. CDR1 and CDR2 from the germline V gene are MNHEY and SVGEGT. V was cut by 0 bases and J by 8 bases, with 13 bases left in between. The CDR3 nucleotides read TGTGCCAGCAGTTACTCGGCAGGGTTAGGGGAAAAACTGTTTTTT. This codes for CASSYSAGLGEKLFF.

The rearrangement links TRBV9 to TRBJ2-1; possibly TRBD1 or TRBD2 for D (5 bases each). The germline CDR1 and CDR2 sequences are SGDLS and YYNGEE. The CDR3 consists of 15 residues. V lost 2 bases, J lost 7 bases, and 16 bases lay in between. CDR3 DNA: TGTGCCAGCAGCGTGGGGACGGTAGCCCCGAATGAGCAGTTCTTC. This codes for CASSVGTVAPNEQFF. Supplemented by reference TRBV9 and TRBJ2-1, the full variable domain reads DSGVTQTPKHLITATGQRVTLRCSPRSGDLSVYWYQQSLDQGLQFLIQYYNGEERAKGNILERFSAQQFPDLHSELNLSSLELGDSALYFCASSVGTVAPNEQFFGPGTRLTVL.

Ten or more counts support this clonotype. The CDR3 loop reads CANSNIVGGRYQETQYF. As DNA, the CDR3 is TGTGCCAACTCTAATATCGTGGGCGGGAGGTACCAAGAGACCCAGTACTTC. The chain combines TRBV10-3 with TRBJ2-5; TRBD2 agrees at 8 bases. J was trimmed by 0 bases and V by 10 bases; bases with no gene match: 16. The CDR3 covers 17 residues. The germline V gene encodes CDR1 ENHRY and CDR2 SYGVKD.

The chain couples TRBV12-3 or TRBV12-4 to TRBJ1-3, with no clear D. The CDR3 totals 12 residues. V was shortened by 3 bases and J by 4 bases, with 4 bases between the two germline ends. CDR3 nucleotides: TGTGCCAGCAGTTTCGGGGGAAACACCATATATTTT. It yields the protein CASSFGGNTIYF.

This clonotype was detected many times. The chain is built from TRBV10-3 and TRBJ2-5; possible D gene TRBD1, 5 bases. The CDR3 sequence is 14 residues long. From germline, CDR1 is ENHRY and CDR2 SYGVKD. Trimming removed 2 bases at V and 2 bases at J, with 9 bases between. The CDR3 loop is CAISEGAGQETQYF. CDR3 in DNA: TGTGCCATCAGTGAGGGGGCAGGACAAGAGACCCAGTACTTC.

The table lists this clonotype with many counts. V usage is TRBV7-7 and J usage is TRBJ2-7; weak D call: TRBD2 (5 bases). Germline CDR1 reads SSHAT; CDR2 reads FNYEAQ (reference sequence). The CDR3 covers 14 residues. V lost 2 bases and J 1 base, leaving 9 bases between the germline ends. CDR3 region: CASSLRRESYEQYF. The CDR3 nucleotides read TGTGCCAGCAGCTTACGCCGGGAATCCTACGAGCAGTACTTC.

This clonotype came up many times. The chain couples TRBV7-8 to TRBJ2-1; D is undetermined. Germline V gives CDR1 SGHVS, CDR2 FQNEAQ. The CDR3 is 16 amino acids. Trimming took off 5 bases at V and 0 bases at J, with 14 bases between the two ends. The DNA for the CDR3 is TGTGCCAGCAGCCAAGTCATGGGAAGCTCCTACAATGAGCAGTTCTTC. As protein: CASSQVMGSSYNEQFF.

Ten or more counts support this clonotype. This chain connects TRBV28 to TRBJ2-1; TRBD1 aligns across 9 bases. The CDR3 has 13 residues. Unmatched junction bases numbered 10, after V lost 3 bases and J lost 16 bases. CDR1 and CDR2 from the germline V gene are MDHEN and SYDVKM. CDR3 sequence (DNA): TGTGCCAGCAGTTTTTGGCGGGACAGGGTTCTCTTCTTC. The encoded protein is CASSFWRDRVLFF.

There are a few counts of this clonotype. Only one base separates this from a far larger clonotype, so it likely reflects a read error. V gene TRBV5-4 combines with J gene TRBJ2-7, with 7 bases aligning to TRBD2. Losses at the gene ends were 3 bases for V and 7 bases for J; bases not matched to a gene: 10. Per the germline V gene, CDR1 is SGHNT and CDR2 is YYREEE (reference sequence). The CDR3 spans 14 residues. The CDR3 here is CASSSGGLYNEQYF. The CDR3, as DNA: TGTGCCAGCAGCTCGGGGGGACTTTACAATGAGCAGTACTTC.